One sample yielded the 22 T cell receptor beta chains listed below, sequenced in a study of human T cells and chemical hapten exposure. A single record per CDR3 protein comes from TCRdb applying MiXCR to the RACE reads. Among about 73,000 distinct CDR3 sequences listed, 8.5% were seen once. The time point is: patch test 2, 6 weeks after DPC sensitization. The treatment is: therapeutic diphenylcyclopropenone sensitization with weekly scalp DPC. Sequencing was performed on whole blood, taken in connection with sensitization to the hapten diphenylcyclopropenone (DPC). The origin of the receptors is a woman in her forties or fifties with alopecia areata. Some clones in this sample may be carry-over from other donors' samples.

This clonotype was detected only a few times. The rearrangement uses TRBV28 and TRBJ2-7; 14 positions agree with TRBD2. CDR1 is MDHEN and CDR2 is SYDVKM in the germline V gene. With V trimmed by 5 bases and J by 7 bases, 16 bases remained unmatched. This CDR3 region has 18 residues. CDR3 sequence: CASSPPSGTSGRKGEQYF. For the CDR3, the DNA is TGTGCCAGCAGTCCTCCATCTGGGACTAGCGGGAGAAAAGGGGAGCAGTACTTC.

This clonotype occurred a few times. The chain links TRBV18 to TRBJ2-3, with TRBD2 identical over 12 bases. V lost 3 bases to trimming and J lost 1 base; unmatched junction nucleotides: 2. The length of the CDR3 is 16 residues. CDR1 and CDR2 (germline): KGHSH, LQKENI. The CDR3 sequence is CASSPGTSGRTDTQYF. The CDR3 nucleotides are TGTGCCAGCTCACCCGGGACTAGCGGGCGCACAGATACGCAGTATTTT.

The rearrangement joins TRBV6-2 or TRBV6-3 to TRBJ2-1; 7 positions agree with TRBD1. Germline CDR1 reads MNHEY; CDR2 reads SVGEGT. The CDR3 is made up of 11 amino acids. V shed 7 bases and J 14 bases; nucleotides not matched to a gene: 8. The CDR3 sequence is CASTDGDREFF. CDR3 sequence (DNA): TGTGCCAGCACCGACGGGGACAGAGAGTTCTTC.

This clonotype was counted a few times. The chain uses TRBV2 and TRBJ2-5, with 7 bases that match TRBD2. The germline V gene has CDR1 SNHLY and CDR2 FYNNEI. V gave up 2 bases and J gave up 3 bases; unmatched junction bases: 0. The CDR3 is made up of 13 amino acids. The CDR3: CASSERGEETQYF. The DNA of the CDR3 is TGTGCCAGCAGTGAACGGGGGGAAGAGACCCAGTACTTC.

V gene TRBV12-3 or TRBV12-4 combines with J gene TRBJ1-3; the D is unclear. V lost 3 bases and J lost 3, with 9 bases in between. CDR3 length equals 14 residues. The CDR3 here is CASSFGQIGNTIYF. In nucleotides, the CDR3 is TGTGCCAGCAGTTTTGGGCAGATTGGAAACACCATATATTTT.

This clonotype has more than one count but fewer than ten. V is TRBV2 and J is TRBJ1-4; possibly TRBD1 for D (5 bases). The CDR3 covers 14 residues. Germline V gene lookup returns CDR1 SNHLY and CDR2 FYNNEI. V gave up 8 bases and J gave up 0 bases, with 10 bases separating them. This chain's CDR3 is CASRQIATNEKLFF. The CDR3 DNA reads TGTGCCAGCCGACAGATTGCAACTAATGAAAAACTGTTTTTT. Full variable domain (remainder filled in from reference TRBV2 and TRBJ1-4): EPEVTQTPSHQVTQMGQEVILRCVPISNHLYFYWYRQILGQKVEFLVSFYNNEISEKSEIFDDQFSVERPDGSNFTLKIRSTKLEDSAMYFCASRQIATNEKLFFGSGTQLSVL.

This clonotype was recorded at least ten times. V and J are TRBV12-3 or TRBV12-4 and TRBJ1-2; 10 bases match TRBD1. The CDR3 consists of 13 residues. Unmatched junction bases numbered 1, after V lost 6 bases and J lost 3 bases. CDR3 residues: CASRGQGDYGYTF. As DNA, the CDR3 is TGTGCCAGCAGAGGACAGGGGGACTATGGCTACACCTTC.

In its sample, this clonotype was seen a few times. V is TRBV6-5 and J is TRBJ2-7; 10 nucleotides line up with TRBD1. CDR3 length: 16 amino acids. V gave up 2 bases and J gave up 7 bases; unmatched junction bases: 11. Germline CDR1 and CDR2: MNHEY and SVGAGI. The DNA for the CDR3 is TGTGCCAGCAGTTACCTGGAGGGACAGGGGCCTCGGGAGCAGTACTTC. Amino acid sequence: CASSYLEGQGPREQYF.

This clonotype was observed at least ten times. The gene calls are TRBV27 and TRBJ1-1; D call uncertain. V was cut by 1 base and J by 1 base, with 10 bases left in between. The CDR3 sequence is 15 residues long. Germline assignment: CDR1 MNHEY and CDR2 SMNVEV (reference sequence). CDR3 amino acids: CASSLYGSSNTEAFF. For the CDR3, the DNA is TGTGCCAGCAGTTTATACGGGAGTTCGAACACTGAAGCTTTCTTT.

The CDR3 region is CSARGTTIYEQYF. Here the CDR3 DNA reads TGCAGTGCTAGGGGGACTACAATCTACGAGCAGTACTTC. The chain employs TRBV20-1 and TRBJ2-7; 7 nucleotides line up with TRBD2. V was clipped by 3 bases and J by 3 bases; unmatched bases: 5. Germline V gene lookup returns CDR1 DFQATT and CDR2 SNEGSKA (reference sequence). This CDR3 has 13 residues.

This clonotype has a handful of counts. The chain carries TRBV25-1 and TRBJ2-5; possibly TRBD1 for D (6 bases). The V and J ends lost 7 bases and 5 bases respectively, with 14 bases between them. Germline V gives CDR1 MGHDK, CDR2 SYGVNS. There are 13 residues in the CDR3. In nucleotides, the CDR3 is TGTGCCAGCACCGAGGGGGTTGAGGAGACCCAGTACTTC. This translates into CASTEGVEETQYF.

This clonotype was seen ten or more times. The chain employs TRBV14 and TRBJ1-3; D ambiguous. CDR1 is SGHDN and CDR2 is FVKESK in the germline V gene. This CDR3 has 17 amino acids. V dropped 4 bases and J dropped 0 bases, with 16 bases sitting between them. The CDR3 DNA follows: TGTGCCAGCAGCCCGCGACACGGCCAACTCTCTGGAAACACCATATATTTT. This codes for CASSPRHGQLSGNTIYF.

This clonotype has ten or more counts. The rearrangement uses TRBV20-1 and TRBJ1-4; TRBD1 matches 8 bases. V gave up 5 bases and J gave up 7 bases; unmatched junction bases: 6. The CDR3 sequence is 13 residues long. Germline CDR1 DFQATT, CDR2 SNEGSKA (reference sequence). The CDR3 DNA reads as TGCAGTGCTCTACAGGGGGAGGTTGAAAAACTGTTTTTT. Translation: CSALQGEVEKLFF.

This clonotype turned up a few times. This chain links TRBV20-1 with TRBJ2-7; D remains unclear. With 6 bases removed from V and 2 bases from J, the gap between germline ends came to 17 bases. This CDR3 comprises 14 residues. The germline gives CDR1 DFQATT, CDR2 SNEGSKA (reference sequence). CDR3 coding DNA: TGCAGTGCAGTTGCCAGCTCAAAGGCCTACGAGCAGTACTTC. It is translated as CSAVASSKAYEQYF.

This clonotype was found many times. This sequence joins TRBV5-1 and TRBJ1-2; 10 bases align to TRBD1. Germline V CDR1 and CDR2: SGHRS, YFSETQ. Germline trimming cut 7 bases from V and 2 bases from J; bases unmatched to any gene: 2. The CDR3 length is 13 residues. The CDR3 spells CASGQGVNYGYTF. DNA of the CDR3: TGCGCCAGCGGACAGGGGGTGAACTATGGCTACACCTTC.

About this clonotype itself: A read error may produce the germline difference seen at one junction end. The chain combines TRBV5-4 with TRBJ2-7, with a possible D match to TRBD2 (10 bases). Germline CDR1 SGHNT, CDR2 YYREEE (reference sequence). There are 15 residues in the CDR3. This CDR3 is CVSSGGGTGPYEQYF. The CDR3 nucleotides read TGTGTCAGCAGCGGGGGGGGGACAGGGCCCTACGAGCAGTACTTC.

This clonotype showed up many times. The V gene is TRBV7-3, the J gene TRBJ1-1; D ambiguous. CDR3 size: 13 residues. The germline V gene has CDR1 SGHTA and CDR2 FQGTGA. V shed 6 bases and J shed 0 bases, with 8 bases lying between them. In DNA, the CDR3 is TGTGCCAGCAGTCCCACGGTGAACACTGAAGCTTTCTTT. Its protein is CASSPTVNTEAFF.

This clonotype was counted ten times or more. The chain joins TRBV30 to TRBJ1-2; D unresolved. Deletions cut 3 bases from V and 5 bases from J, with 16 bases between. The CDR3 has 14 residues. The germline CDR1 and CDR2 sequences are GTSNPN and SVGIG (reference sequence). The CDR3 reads CAWRSGSRVYGYTF. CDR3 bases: TGTGCCTGGAGGTCAGGCTCTCGGGTTTATGGCTACACCTTC.

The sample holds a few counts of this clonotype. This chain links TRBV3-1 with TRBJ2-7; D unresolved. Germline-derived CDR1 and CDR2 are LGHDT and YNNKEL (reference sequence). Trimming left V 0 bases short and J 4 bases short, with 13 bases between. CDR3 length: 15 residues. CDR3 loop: CASSQENGKLYEQYF. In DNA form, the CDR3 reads TGTGCCAGCAGCCAAGAGAACGGCAAGCTTTACGAGCAGTACTTC.

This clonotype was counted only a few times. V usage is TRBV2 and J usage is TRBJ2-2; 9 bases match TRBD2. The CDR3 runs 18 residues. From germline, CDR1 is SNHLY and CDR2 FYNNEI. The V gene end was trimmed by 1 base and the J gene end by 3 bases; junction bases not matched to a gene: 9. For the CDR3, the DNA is TGTGCCAGCAGTGAAGGCGGGGTAGCGGGAGACGACACCGGGGAGCTGTTTTTT. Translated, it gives CASSEGGVAGDDTGELFF.

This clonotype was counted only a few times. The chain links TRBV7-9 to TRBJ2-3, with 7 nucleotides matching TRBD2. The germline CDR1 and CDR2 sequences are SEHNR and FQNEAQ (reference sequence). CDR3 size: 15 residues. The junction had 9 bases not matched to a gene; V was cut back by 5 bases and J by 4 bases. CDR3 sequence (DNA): TGTGCCAGCAGCGTGGGTCGTGCGGGAGCAGATACGCAGTATTTT. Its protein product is CASSVGRAGADTQYF.

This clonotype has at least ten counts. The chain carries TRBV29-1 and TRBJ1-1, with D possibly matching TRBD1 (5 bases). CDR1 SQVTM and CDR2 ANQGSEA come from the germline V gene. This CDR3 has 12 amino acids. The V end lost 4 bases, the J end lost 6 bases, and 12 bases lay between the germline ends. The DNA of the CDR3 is TGCAGCGTTGTTGGGGGGAAGGCTGAAGCTTTCTTT. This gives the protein CSVVGGKAEAFF. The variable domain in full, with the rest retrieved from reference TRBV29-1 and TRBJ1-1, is SAVISQKPSRDICQRGTSLTIQCQVDSQVTMMFWYRQQPGQSLTLIATANQGSEATYESGFVIDKFPISRPNLTFSTLTVSNMSPEDSSIYLCSVVGGKAEAFFGQGTRLTVV.